This TCR beta chain was documented in a study of cytomegalovirus exposure and HLA in healthy donors. Overall study findings and caveats: Earlier results showed most TCR beta V segments being productive about 87% or about 30% of the time.

This CDR3 is built from 15 residues. After removal of 6 bases from V and 5 bases from J, the junction contained 5 bases not matched to a gene. Germline V gene data show CDR1 as LNHDA and CDR2 as SQIVND (reference sequence). The PCR employed 60 Vbeta primers together with 13 Jbeta primers. The data were produced by immunoSEQ multiplex PCR, yet TCRdb's version contains in-frame clones alone and is incomplete. The sample lists nearly 110,000 clones, roughly 80% occurring once. Concerning this clone itself: Its antigen is still unknown.

V and J are TRBV19 and TRBJ1-6; the match to TRBD1 covers 9 bases. Material for sequencing was PBMCs. This TCR was sampled from a middle-aged man in good health and CMV-seronegative. CDR3 sequence: CASRSQGANNSPLHF. The CDR3 region has the DNA TGTGCCAGTAGGTCACAGGGGGCGAATAATTCACCCCTCCACTTT.